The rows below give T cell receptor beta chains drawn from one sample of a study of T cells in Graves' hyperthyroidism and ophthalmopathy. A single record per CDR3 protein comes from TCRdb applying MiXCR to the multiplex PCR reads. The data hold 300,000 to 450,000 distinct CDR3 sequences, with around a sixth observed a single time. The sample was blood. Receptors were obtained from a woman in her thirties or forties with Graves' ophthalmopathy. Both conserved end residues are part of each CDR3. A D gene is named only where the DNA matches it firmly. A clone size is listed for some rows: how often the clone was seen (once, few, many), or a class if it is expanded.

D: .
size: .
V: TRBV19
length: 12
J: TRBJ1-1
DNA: TGTGCCAGTATTATTATGGATACTGAAGCTTACTTT
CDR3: CASIIMDTEAYF

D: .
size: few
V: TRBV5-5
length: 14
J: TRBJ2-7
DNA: TGTGCCAGCGGCCGGACGGTGAGCTCCTACGAGCAGTACTTC
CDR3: CASGRTVSSYEQYF

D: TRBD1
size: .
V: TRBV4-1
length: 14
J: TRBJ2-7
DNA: TGCGCCAGCAGCCAACAACAGGGGTCCTACGAGCAGTACTTC
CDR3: CASSQQQGSYEQYF

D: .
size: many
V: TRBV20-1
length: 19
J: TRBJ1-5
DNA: TGCAGTGCTAGAGATCACTCGGACCCAGGGGTTGGGGCAAGGCAGCCCCAGCATTTT
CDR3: CSARDHSDPGVGARQPQHF

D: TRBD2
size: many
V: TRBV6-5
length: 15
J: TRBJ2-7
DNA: TGTGCCAGCAGTTCGGGGAGGGGAAGTGGCTACGAGCAGTACTTC
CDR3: CASSSGRGSGYEQYF

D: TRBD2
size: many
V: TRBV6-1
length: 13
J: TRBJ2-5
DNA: TGTGCCAGCAGTACCGTAGCGGGAGACCACCAGTACTTC
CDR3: CASSTVAGDHQYF

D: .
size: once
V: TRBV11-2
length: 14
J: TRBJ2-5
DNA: TGTGCCAGCAGCCCCGTCGGGGGGCCAGAGACCCAGTACTTC
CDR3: CASSPVGGPETQYF

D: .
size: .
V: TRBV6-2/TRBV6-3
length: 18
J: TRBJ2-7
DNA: TGTGCCAGCAGTTTCGAGGGACAGCGGACTACCTCTACCTACGAGCAGTACTTC
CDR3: CASSFEGQRTTSTYEQYF

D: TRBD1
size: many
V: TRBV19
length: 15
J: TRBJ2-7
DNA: TGTGCCAGTAGTATATCCGGACAGGGGCCCTACGAGCAGTACTTC
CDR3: CASSISGQGPYEQYF

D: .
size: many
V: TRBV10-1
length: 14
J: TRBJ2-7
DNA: TGCGCCAGCAGTGCGGCAGGGGCCTCCTACGAGCAGTACTTC
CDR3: CASSAAGASYEQYF

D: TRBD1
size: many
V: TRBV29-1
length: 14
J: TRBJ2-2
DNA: TGCAGCGTTGGAACGACAGGGGGCTTTGGGGAGCTGTTTTTT
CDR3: CSVGTTGGFGELFF

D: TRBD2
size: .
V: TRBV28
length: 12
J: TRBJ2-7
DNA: TGTGCCAGCACCCCGGGGGGAGGGGTGCAGTACTTC
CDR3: CASTPGGGVQYF

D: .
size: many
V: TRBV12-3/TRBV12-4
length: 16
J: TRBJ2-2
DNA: TGTGCCAGCAGTTCCTCGGGACGGCGGGGAACCGGGGAGCTGTTTTTT
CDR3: CASSSSGRRGTGELFF

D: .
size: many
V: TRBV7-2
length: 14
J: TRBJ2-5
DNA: TGTGCCAGCAGCAATACAGGCGAAAAAGAGACCCAGTACTTC
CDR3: CASSNTGEKETQYF

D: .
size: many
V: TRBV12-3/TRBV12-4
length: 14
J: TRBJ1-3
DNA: TGTGCCAGCAGAATCCGGGACTCTGGAAACACCATATATTTT
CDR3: CASRIRDSGNTIYF

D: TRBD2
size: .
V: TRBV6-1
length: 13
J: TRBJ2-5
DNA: TGTGCCAGCAGTGACCTATCACCGGGACTATTGCACTTC
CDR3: CASSDLSPGLLHF

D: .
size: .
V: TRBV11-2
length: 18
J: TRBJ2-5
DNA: TGTGCCAGCAGCTCAAGGGGGGCAGGGGAAATACGCAGAGAGACCCAGTACTTC
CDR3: CASSSRGAGEIRRETQYF

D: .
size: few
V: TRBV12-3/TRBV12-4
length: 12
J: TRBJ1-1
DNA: TGTGCCAGCAGTTTAGTAAGGGCTTCGGCTTTCTTT
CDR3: CASSLVRASAFF

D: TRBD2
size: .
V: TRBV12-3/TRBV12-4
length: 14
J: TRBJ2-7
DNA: TGTGCCAGCCGGCTAGCGGGAGGATCGGACGAGCAGTACTTC
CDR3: CASRLAGGSDEQYF

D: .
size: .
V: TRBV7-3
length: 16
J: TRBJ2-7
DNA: TGTGCCGGCCCTCTGAGCCCTTTAGCGTCCTCCTACGAGCAGTACTTC
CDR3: CAGPLSPLASSYEQYF

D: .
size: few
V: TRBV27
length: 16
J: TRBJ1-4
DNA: TGTGCCAGCAGTTCCTCGCAGGGGCGGGGTAATGAAAAACTGTTTTTT
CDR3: CASSSSQGRGNEKLFF

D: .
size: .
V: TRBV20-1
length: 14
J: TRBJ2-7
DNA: TGCAGTGCTAGGAATCGGGGACCAGCCTACGAGCAGTCCTTC
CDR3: CSARNRGPAYEQSF

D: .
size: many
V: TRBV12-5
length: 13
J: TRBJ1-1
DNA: TGTGCTAGTGGTCCAACCGACAGGATCGAAGCTTTCTTT
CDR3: CASGPTDRIEAFF